A selection of T cell receptor beta chains follows, all from one sample in a study of blood T cell repertoires in COVID-19. The protocol was immunoSEQ multiplex PCR, while the TCRdb copy is restricted to in-frame clones and leaves out a portion. The sample includes approximately 390,000 clones, 88% of them seen just once. Sequenced input: PBMCs or T cells enriched from blood (not recorded which). Receptor source: a woman aged 40 to 50 with acute COVID-19. CDR3s include the opening cysteine and the closing phenylalanine or tryptophan. A D gene is named only where the DNA matches it firmly. A row's size may be missing; if present it is once, few, many or a size class.

D	J	V	size	DNA	CDR3
TRBD1	TRBJ2-3	TRBV24-1	.	TGTGCCACCAGTGACACCGGGACAGGGGCGGGAGATACGCAGTATTTT	CATSDTGTGAGDTQYF
.	TRBJ1-1	TRBV29-1	.	TGCAGCGTCTCTACTAAGGAGGGTACTGAAGCTTTCTTT	CSVSTKEGTEAFF
TRBD1	TRBJ1-2	TRBV5-1	.	TGCGCCAGCAAACAGGGGATAGGTCGGTATGGCTACACCTTC	CASKQGIGRYGYTF
.	TRBJ1-6	TRBV2	once	TGTGCCATCGTGTCAATCGGAGACTCTAATTCACCCCTCCACTTT	CAIVSIGDSNSPLHF
TRBD1	TRBJ1-6	TRBV7-9	.	TGTGCCAGCAGCTTATGGACAGGGATTGATTCACCCCTCCACTTT	CASSLWTGIDSPLHF
.	TRBJ1-6	TRBV6-1	.	TGTGCCAGCAGTGCGGTTTGGGGAGTAGAGAATTCACCCCTCCACTTT	CASSAVWGVENSPLHF
.	TRBJ2-7	TRBV5-4	.	TGTGCCAGCAGCTTGGGGGGGCCGGAGGATCCTCGGGAGTACTTC	CASSLGGPEDPREYF
TRBD1	TRBJ2-2	TRBV9	.	TGTGCCAGCAGTCCGACAGGGGACGGCACCGGGGAGCTGTTTTTT	CASSPTGDGTGELFF
.	TRBJ1-3	TRBV30	.	TGTGCCTGGAGTGCCGGGACTTCCCAGAACGGAAACACCATATATTTT	CAWSAGTSQNGNTIYF
.	TRBJ1-4	TRBV19	.	TGTGCCAGTAGTATCTACGGGGGGAATGAAAAACTGTTTTTT	CASSIYGGNEKLFF
.	TRBJ1-5	TRBV19	.	TGTGCCAGTAGTATAGATGTAGAGTGGCAGCCCCAGCATTTT	CASSIDVEWQPQHF
.	TRBJ2-2	TRBV9	.	TGTGCCAGCAGCGTAGCGAGACTAGGACACACCGGGGAGCTGTTTTTT	CASSVARLGHTGELFF
TRBD1	TRBJ1-1	TRBV5-6	.	TGTGCCAGCAGACTGGGGACAGGGGCCATGAACACTGAAGCTTTCTTT	CASRLGTGAMNTEAFF
TRBD2	TRBJ2-7	TRBV7-6	.	TGTGCCAGCAGCACGCGGACTAGCGGGGGTATCGAGCAGTACTTC	CASSTRTSGGIEQYF
.	TRBJ1-6	TRBV5-1	.	TGCGCCAGCAGCTCCTCAGGGGCGACTAATTCACCCCTCCACTTT	CASSSSGATNSPLHF
TRBD1	TRBJ1-1	TRBV29-1	.	TGCAGCGTTGAAGTGGGGACAGGGGGCACTGAAGCTTTCTTT	CSVEVGTGGTEAFF
.	TRBJ1-1	TRBV29-1	.	TGCAGCGGCGGAGAGTTTACTTCTGAAGCTTTCTTT	CSGGEFTSEAFF
TRBD2	TRBJ2-5	TRBV24-1	.	TGTGCCACCAGTGAGCCGGGACTAACCGACCAAGAGACCCAGTACTTC	CATSEPGLTDQETQYF
.	TRBJ1-4	TRBV19	.	TGTGCCAGTAGTATTGGGCAGGGAAAGGAAAAACTGTTTTTT	CASSIGQGKEKLFF
TRBD2	TRBJ2-1	TRBV7-7	.	TGTGCCAGCAGCTTTAGTCTAGCGGACAATGAGCAGTTCTTC	CASSFSLADNEQFF
TRBD1	TRBJ1-6	TRBV5-1	.	TGCGCCAGCAGCCCAGCCACCCGGACAGGGGATAATTCACCCCTCCACTTT	CASSPATRTGDNSPLHF
.	TRBJ1-3	TRBV30	.	TGTGCCTGGAGATCCCCTGGGAGGGGGAGCACCATATATTTT	CAWRSPGRGSTIYF
TRBD1	TRBJ2-3	TRBV5-1	once	TGCGCCAGCAGCTTAGGACAGGAAACAGATACGCAGTATTTT	CASSLGQETDTQYF
.	TRBJ1-5	TRBV6-1	.	TGTGCCAGCAGTGAAAATATATTAGGGGTCGACCAGCCCCAGCATTTT	CASSENILGVDQPQHF
TRBD2	TRBJ2-1	TRBV5-1	.	TGCGCCAGCAGCTCCGCCTTAGCGGGGGTCAATGAGCAGTTCTTC	CASSSALAGVNEQFF
.	TRBJ1-1	TRBV15	.	TGTGCCACCAGCAGAGCAGAGAACACTGAAGCTTTCTTT	CATSRAENTEAFF
.	TRBJ2-1	TRBV5-1	.	TGCGCCAGCAGCTTGGTCCGCGGAGGTCAGTTCTTC	CASSLVRGGQFF
.	TRBJ1-3	TRBV30	.	TGTGCCTGGAGTACAGTCGGAAACACCATATATTTT	CAWSTVGNTIYF
.	TRBJ1-1	TRBV12-3/TRBV12-4	.	TGTGCCAGCACTATAGGGGGGGGCACTGAAGCTTTCTTT	CASTIGGGTEAFF
.	TRBJ2-4	TRBV6-9	once	TGTGCCAGCAGTTATAACGGGATAGCCAAAAACATTCAGTACTTC	CASSYNGIAKNIQYF
.	TRBJ1-5	TRBV12-3/TRBV12-4	.	TGTGCCAGCAGTTGGACAGATAATCAGCCCCAGCATTTT	CASSWTDNQPQHF
.	TRBJ2-3	TRBV30	.	TGTGCCTGGAGTGTAGCCTTGTGGTCAGATACGCAGTATTTT	CAWSVALWSDTQYF
.	TRBJ2-3	TRBV6-5	.	TGTGCCAGCAGTTACTCGAAGTTATTTCTAGGAGATACGCAGTATTTT	CASSYSKLFLGDTQYF
TRBD1	TRBJ1-2	TRBV18	many	TGTGCCAGCTCACCTTGGGACAGCCTCTCCGATGGCTACACCTTC	CASSPWDSLSDGYTF
.	TRBJ1-3	TRBV7-9	.	TGTGCCAGCAGCTTACTTACTCCCTCCGTAGACACCATATATTTT	CASSLLTPSVDTIYF
.	TRBJ1-1	TRBV10-3	.	TGTGCCATCCAGGGAAGCATGAACACTGAAGCTTTCTTT	CAIQGSMNTEAFF
.	TRBJ2-4	TRBV12-3/TRBV12-4	.	TGTGCCAGCAGTTTGGCGAGCCTGGGGGCTCCCAGCTTC	CASSLASLGAPSF
.	TRBJ2-1	TRBV19	.	TGTGCCAGTAGTACAGGGGACGATTTGGATGAGCAGTTCTTC	CASSTGDDLDEQFF
TRBD1	TRBJ1-1	TRBV7-9	.	TGTGCCAGCAGCTTCACAGGGGGCACTGAAGCTTTCTTT	CASSFTGGTEAFF
.	TRBJ2-5	TRBV10-3	.	TGTGCCATCAGTGAGCTGGGGGGCCAAGAGACCCAGTACTTC	CAISELGGQETQYF
.	TRBJ2-3	TRBV20-1	.	TGCAGTGCTAGTACCCCCTTGCGAGACAGTAGCACAGATACGCAGTATTTT	CSASTPLRDSSTDTQYF
TRBD1	TRBJ1-1	TRBV19	.	TGTGCCAGTAGTAAGTCGACAGGGGCGAACACTGAAGCTTTCTTT	CASSKSTGANTEAFF
.	TRBJ2-5	TRBV7-2	.	TGTGCCAGCAGGGAAAGACAGCAAGAGACCCAGTACTTC	CASRERQQETQYF
TRBD2	TRBJ2-5	TRBV6-5	.	TGTGCCAGCAGTTACTGGAGCGGGGGGATACAGGAGACCCAGTACTTC	CASSYWSGGIQETQYF
.	TRBJ1-1	TRBV5-6	.	TGTGCCAGCAGCGGAAGGACAGACACTGAAGCTTTCTTT	CASSGRTDTEAFF
TRBD1	TRBJ1-2	TRBV9	.	TGTGCCAGCAGCCCGGGACAGACTCATAACTATGGCTACACCTTC	CASSPGQTHNYGYTF
.	TRBJ2-2	TRBV4-1	.	TGCGCCAGCAGCCAAGATCCAGGGGACCCCGGGGAGCTGTTTTTT	CASSQDPGDPGELFF
.	TRBJ2-2	TRBV9	once	TGTGCCAGCAGCGTAGGAGGGTTTTCGGGCGGGGAGCTGTTTTTT	CASSVGGFSGGELFF
TRBD1	TRBJ1-6	TRBV10-2	.	TGCGCCAGCACTGACAGGGATTCCTATAATTCACCCCTCCACTTT	CASTDRDSYNSPLHF
TRBD1	TRBJ2-2	TRBV15	.	TGTGCCACCAGCAGAGTCCGGACAGGGAACACCGGGGAGCTGTTTTTT	CATSRVRTGNTGELFF
TRBD1	TRBJ2-5	TRBV5-1	once	TGCGCCAGCAGCTTCGGGACAGGGGTTTTGGAGACCCAGTACTTC	CASSFGTGVLETQYF